Sequencing of this T cell receptor (beta chain) was carried out in a study of cytomegalovirus exposure and HLA in healthy donors. Study-wide context: When 300 to 400 donors were genotyped, about 81% of them were found to fall in the Caucasian-associated ancestry cluster. Study-level results: Later analysis identified 16,000 or so TCR beta sequences associated with HLA alleles, using a false discovery rate threshold of 0.05.

The PCR made use of 60 Vbeta and 13 Jbeta primers. The table came from immunoSEQ multiplex PCR; TCRdb's copy has only in-frame clones and leaves some out. Here the sample spans 150,000 to 200,000 clones, 77% being singletons. V was trimmed by 0 bases and J by 1 base, leaving 6 bases between them. The germline CDR1 and CDR2 sequences are SGHVS and FQNEAQ. The CDR3 is 14 residues long. This clone has a single count. Its antigen remains unidentified. Source material: PBMCs. The J gene is TRBJ1-2, the V gene TRBV7-8; D is uncertain. The receptor's source is a woman in her thirties in good health and CMV-seropositive. CDR3 amino acids: CASSLASVNYGYTF. The CDR3 nucleotides are TGTGCCAGCAGCTTAGCCAGTGTTAACTATGGCTACACCTTC.